Here is one TCR beta chain with its context. The antigen remains undetermined. The sample is drawn from a study of CD8+CD57+ T cells in acquired aplastic anemia. Study-level information: Sorted CD4+ plus CD8+ cells gave DNA averaging 3.2 ug.

CDR1 and CDR2 (germline): LNHDA, SQIVND (reference sequence). Trimming at V came to 2 bases and at J to 3 bases, leaving 5 bases not matched to a gene. The CDR3 sequence is 15 residues long. Study-level findings and limits: The CD8+ Simpson's diversity of patients and controls was not significantly different.

The study profiled TCR beta VDJ and CDR3 using genomic DNA as template. TCRdb independently ran MiXCR on the reads; one entry per CDR3 protein. The sample comprises approximately 300,000 distinct CDR3 sequences, 45% to 65% of which are singletons, and approximately 1.3% rests with the top ten. Patients sequenced had flow cytometry evidence of CD8+CD57+ cell expansion. The enrolled patients all had severe acquired aplastic anemia. This receptor was obtained from a human donor with aplastic anemia. V and J are TRBV19 and TRBJ2-3, with 7 bases matching TRBD1. The sample taken for sequencing was sorted CD4+, CD8+, or CD8+CD57+ T cells (not recorded which) from PBMCs. As DNA, the CDR3 is TGTGCCAGTAGTATATTTAGGGGGCCTACAGATACGCAGTATTTT. Protein: CASSIFRGPTDTQYF. The full variable domain, in which reference TRBV19 and TRBJ2-3 provide the parts outside the CDR3, is DGGITQSPKYLFRKEGQNVTLSCEQNLNHDAMYWYRQDPGQGLRLIYYSQIVNDFQKGDIAEGYSVSREKKESFPLTVTSAQKNPTAFYLCASSIFRGPTDTQYFGPGTRLTVL.